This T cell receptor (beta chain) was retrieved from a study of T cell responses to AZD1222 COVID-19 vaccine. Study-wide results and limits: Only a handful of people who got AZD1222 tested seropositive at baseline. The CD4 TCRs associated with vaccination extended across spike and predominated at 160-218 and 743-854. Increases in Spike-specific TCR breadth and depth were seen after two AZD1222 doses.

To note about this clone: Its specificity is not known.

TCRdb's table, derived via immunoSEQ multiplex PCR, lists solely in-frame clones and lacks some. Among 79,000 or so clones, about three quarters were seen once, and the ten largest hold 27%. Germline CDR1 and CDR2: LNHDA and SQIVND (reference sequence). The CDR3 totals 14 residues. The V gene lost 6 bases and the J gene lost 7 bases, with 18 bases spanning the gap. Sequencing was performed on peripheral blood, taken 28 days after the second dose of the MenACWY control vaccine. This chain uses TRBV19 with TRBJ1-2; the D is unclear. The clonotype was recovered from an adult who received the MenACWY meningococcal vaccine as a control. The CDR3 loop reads CASSPTLPGSGYTF. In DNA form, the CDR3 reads TGTGCCAGTAGCCCGACTCTCCCTGGGAGTGGCTACACCTTC.